Following are 28 T cell receptor beta chains from one sample sequenced in a study of breast tumors, draining lymph nodes, adjacent tissues. Each CDR3 protein gets one entry after TCRdb re-called the multiplex PCR reads with MiXCR. This repertoire shows roughly 14,000 distinct CDR3 sequences, around 58% found once; its top ten account for about 30%. Sequencing used tumor-adjacent breast tissue. These receptors were obtained from a female donor with breast cancer. Some clones in this sample may be carry-over from other donors' samples.

This clonotype was seen at least ten times. The chain carries TRBV12-3 or TRBV12-4 and TRBJ2-2; TRBD1 agrees at 10 bases. The CDR3 length is 15 residues. The ends lost 4 bases at V and 5 bases at J; junction bases unmatched: 4. CDR3 sequence reads: CASSSGQGGTGELFF. For the CDR3, the DNA is TGTGCCAGCAGTTCCGGACAGGGGGGAACCGGGGAGCTGTTTTTT.

This clonotype showed up many times. Possible read error: a much larger clone is one base away. The chain couples TRBV20-1 to TRBJ2-5; D gene unclear. This CDR3 is built from 11 residues. Germline loops: CDR1 DFQATT, CDR2 SNEGSKA (reference sequence). CDR3 amino acids: CSAQDQETQSF. Here the CDR3 DNA reads TGCAGTGCTCAGGACCAAGAGACCCAGTCCTTC.

This clonotype was seen repeatedly, ten times or more. The chain couples TRBV5-8 to TRBJ1-2; TRBD1 might be the D (6 bases). CDR1 is SGHTS, CDR2 YDEGEE, per germline. Deletions cut 7 bases from V and 8 bases from J, with 18 bases between. This CDR3 is built from 13 residues. CDR3: CASEEDRTGGYTF. The CDR3 DNA sequence: TGTGCCAGCGAAGAAGACAGGACTGGAGGCTACACCTTC.

By share, this clonotype ranks as medium-sized. The chain employs TRBV12-3 or TRBV12-4 and TRBJ2-1, with 7 bases aligning to TRBD2. The CDR3 totals 15 residues. V lost 0 bases and J lost 3; bases outside the gene matches: 2. As DNA, the CDR3 is TGTGCCAGCAGTTTAGCGGGAGGGCGCTACAATGAGCAGTTCTTC. Protein product: CASSLAGGRYNEQFF.

This clonotype was observed at least ten times. The gene calls are TRBV7-2 and TRBJ2-2, with 7 bases identical to TRBD2. V lost 8 bases to trimming and J lost 5 bases; unmatched junction nucleotides: 17. Germline-derived CDR1 and CDR2 are SGHTA and FQGNSA. The CDR3 is 17 residues long. The CDR3 loop reads CASRVGGGGPRTGELFF. CDR3 bases: TGTGCCAGCCGGGTTGGGGGGGGAGGGCCGCGGACCGGGGAGCTGTTTTTT.

The V call is TRBV29-1, the J call TRBJ1-2, with 7 bases lining up with TRBD1. Germline V gives CDR1 SQVTM, CDR2 ANQGSEA. With V trimmed by 5 bases and J by 2 bases, 11 bases remained unmatched. The CDR3 runs 15 residues. The CDR3 loop is CSVYGTADGNYGYTF. In DNA form, the CDR3 reads TGCAGCGTTTACGGGACAGCGGACGGCAACTATGGCTACACCTTC.

About this clonotype itself: One junction end does not reproduce the germline sequence, and a read error may be involved. V usage is TRBV20-1 and J usage is TRBJ2-7; the match to TRBD1 covers 7 bases. The germline gives CDR1 DFQATT, CDR2 SNEGSKA (reference sequence). The CDR3 extends over 12 amino acids. The CDR3 sequence: CGAARQGYEQYF. Here the CDR3 DNA reads TGCGGTGCAGCGAGACAGGGATACGAGCAGTACTTC.

The chain employs TRBV20-1 and TRBJ1-2; 9 nucleotides align to TRBD1. Trimming at V came to 7 bases and at J to 6 bases, leaving 6 bases not matched to a gene. CDR1 is DFQATT, CDR2 SNEGSKA, per germline (reference sequence). The CDR3 spans 12 residues. DNA for the CDR3: TGCAGTGGTGACAGGGGGTGGAATGGCTACACCTTC. It codes for CSGDRGWNGYTF.

This rearrangement joins TRBV7-2 to TRBJ2-5; D ambiguous. Germline loops: CDR1 SGHTA, CDR2 FQGNSA. Trimming removed 5 bases at V and 0 bases at J, with 13 bases between. This CDR3 is 15 amino acids long. In nucleotides, the CDR3 is TGTGCCAGCAGCCCTGGAGACTGGTACCAAGAGACCCAGTACTTC. It encodes CASSPGDWYQETQYF.

This clonotype was counted many times. The chain is built from TRBV6-5 and TRBJ2-1; D unresolved. The CDR3 spans 12 residues. Trimming left V 2 bases short and J 9 bases short, with 8 bases between. Germline V gene sequence: CDR1 MNHEY, CDR2 SVGAGI. The CDR3 DNA reads as TGTGCCAGCAGTTACGGGAAGGGTGAGCAGTTCTTC. Translating gives CASSYGKGEQFF.

This clonotype showed up just a few times. The chain has TRBV25-1 and TRBJ2-2, with no clear D. Between the trimmed V and J ends, which lost 3 bases and 4 bases, there was a span of 6 bases. Germline lookup yields CDR1 MGHDK and CDR2 SYGVNS. This CDR3 is built from 13 residues. DNA of the CDR3: TGTGCCAGCAGTGACAGACTCACCGGGGAGCTGTTTTTT. Its translation: CASSDRLTGELFF.

The chain recombines TRBV20-1 with TRBJ2-5; a weak D match, TRBD1 (6 bases). Germline CDR1 DFQATT, CDR2 SNEGSKA (reference sequence). The CDR3 runs 12 residues. V gave up 6 bases and J gave up 4 bases, with 12 bases separating them. DNA for the CDR3: TGCAGTGCCTACAGGGCCGGAGAGACCCAGTACTTC. It is translated as CSAYRAGETQYF.

The V and J genes are TRBV5-5 and TRBJ2-7, with D tentatively TRBD2 (5 bases). The CDR3 has 12 residues. V was clipped by 2 bases and J by 6 bases, with 9 bases between them. Germline V gene lookup returns CDR1 SGHKS and CDR2 YYEKEE (reference sequence). The CDR3 spells CASSLADSEQYF. CDR3 coding DNA: TGTGCCAGCAGCTTAGCGGACTCCGAGCAGTACTTC.

This clonotype was found many times. V usage is TRBV2 and J usage is TRBJ2-3; D remains unclear. Germline-derived CDR1 and CDR2 are SNHLY and FYNNEI. This CDR3 has 15 residues. V dropped 3 bases and J dropped 5 bases, with 15 bases sitting between them. The CDR3: CASSDVGLSGDTQYF. The CDR3 nucleotides read TGTGCCAGCAGTGATGTGGGTCTCTCGGGAGATACGCAGTATTTT.

The chain recombines TRBV20-1 with TRBJ2-5; 9 bases agree with TRBD2. The CDR3 length is 13 residues. V trimming: 3 bases; J trimming: 2 bases; junction bases outside the gene matches: 1. In germline, CDR1 is DFQATT, CDR2 SNEGSKA (reference sequence). In DNA form, the CDR3 reads TGCAGTGCTAGTGCGGGAGGGCAAGAGACCCAGTACTTC. Protein sequence: CSASAGGQETQYF.

This clonotype was detected once. The chain uses TRBV11-2 and TRBJ1-2; 7 bases agree with TRBD1. The CDR3 sequence is 13 residues long. The V and J ends lost 5 bases and 7 bases, in that order; junction bases with no gene match: 7. Germline assignment: CDR1 SGHAT and CDR2 FQNNGV. The CDR3 region has the DNA TGTGCCAGCAGCGCCGACAGGGCGCGTGGCTACACCTTC. The encoded protein is CASSADRARGYTF.

This chain uses TRBV7-2 with TRBJ2-1; D is unclear. V lost 2 bases to trimming and J lost 5 bases, with 7 bases between them. The CDR3 extends over 13 amino acids. Germline assignment: CDR1 SGHTA and CDR2 FQGNSA. The CDR3 sequence: CASSLSRDNEQFF. Written as DNA, the CDR3 is TGTGCCAGCAGCTTATCAAGGGACAATGAGCAGTTCTTC.

This clonotype is labeled as medium-sized. The V and J genes are TRBV24-1 and TRBJ2-3; D remains unclear. Germline V lookup: CDR1 KGHDR, CDR2 SFDVKD. The CDR3 length is 14 residues. V lost 6 bases to trimming and J lost 1 base, with 10 bases between them. Here the CDR3 reads CATSRQSGTDTQYF. CDR3 DNA: TGTGCCACCAGTAGGCAGAGTGGCACAGATACGCAGTATTTT.

This clonotype is judged medium-sized (0.01 to 0.1%). The chain joins TRBV7-2 to TRBJ2-7, with 8 bases that match TRBD2. V shed 2 bases, J shed 2 bases, and the junction held 2 bases outside the gene matches. The germline V gene has CDR1 SGHTA and CDR2 FQGNSA. The CDR3 contains 14 residues. The CDR3 DNA follows: TGTGCCAGCAGCTTAATAGCGGGGACCTACGAGCAGTACTTC. Protein product: CASSLIAGTYEQYF.

The chain carries TRBV12-3 or TRBV12-4 and TRBJ2-7; possibly TRBD1 for D (5 bases). Trimming cost V 6 bases and J 3 bases, with 15 bases left between them. The CDR3 is 14 residues long. In DNA, the CDR3 is TGTGCCAGCAGCCGGCCAGGGTTAGACTACGAGCAGTACTTC. It codes for CASSRPGLDYEQYF.

V usage is TRBV2 and J usage is TRBJ2-7; 8 bases are a match to TRBD1. Per germline, CDR1 SNHLY and CDR2 FYNNEI. The V segment lost 7 bases and the J segment 3 bases; nucleotides outside the gene matches: 11. CDR3 length: 15 residues. The CDR3 sequence is CASIGTGGKLYEQYF. CDR3 DNA sequence: TGTGCCAGCATAGGAACAGGGGGTAAACTCTACGAGCAGTACTTC.

This clonotype has more than one count but fewer than ten. This sequence joins TRBV10-2 and TRBJ2-5, with D possibly matching TRBD2 (5 bases). There are 17 residues in the CDR3. Germline V CDR1 and CDR2: WSHSY, SAAADI. V gave up 1 base and J gave up 6 bases, with 21 bases separating them. CDR3 bases: TGCGCCAGCAGTGAGTGGCCCCTAGGAGGTGGGAAAAAGACCCAGTACTTC. It encodes CASSEWPLGGGKKTQYF.

Details on this clonotype: A junction boundary mismatches the germline segment, possibly from a read error. This sequence joins TRBV20-1 and TRBJ2-5; D is unclear. CDR1 DFQATT and CDR2 SNEGSKA come from the germline V gene (reference sequence). The CDR3 has 14 amino acids. CDR3 nucleotides: TGCAGTGCTTTTGACTCCACGCATGGAGCGACCCAGTGCTTC. It yields the protein CSAFDSTHGATQCF.

The V call is TRBV10-2, the J call TRBJ1-6; a weak D match, TRBD1 (5 bases). The CDR3 is made up of 12 amino acids. Germline V CDR1 and CDR2: WSHSY, SAAADI. V was pared by 6 bases and J by 5 bases, with 5 bases between. CDR3 region: CASRGDNSPLHF. For the CDR3, the DNA is TGCGCCAGCAGAGGGGATAATTCACCCCTCCACTTT.

This rearrangement joins TRBV20-1 to TRBJ2-7; D may be TRBD1 (6 bases). From germline, CDR1 is DFQATT and CDR2 SNEGSKA (reference sequence). Trimming shortened V by 6 bases and J by 0 bases, and 18 bases separated the two germline ends. The CDR3 has 15 amino acids. This CDR3 is CSAKDSRLPSYEQYF. The DNA of the CDR3 is TGCAGTGCCAAGGACAGCCGCCTCCCCTCCTACGAGCAGTACTTC.

This clonotype was recorded many times. The chain has TRBV5-8 and TRBJ2-2, with 12 bases that match TRBD2. The germline V gene has CDR1 SGHTS and CDR2 YDEGEE. The CDR3 totals 17 residues. The J segment lost 8 bases and the V segment lost 0 bases, leaving 8 bases of the junction unmatched. The CDR3 nucleotides read TGTGCCAGCAGCTTGGAAAGTTCCGGACTAGCGGGAGGGGAGCTGTTTTTT. Its translation is CASSLESSGLAGGELFF.

This clonotype has a count of ten or more. The chain combines TRBV18 with TRBJ2-7, with D unresolved. V was clipped by 2 bases and J by 6 bases, with 8 bases between them. The V gene's germline CDR1 is KGHSH and CDR2 LQKENI. The CDR3 extends over 12 amino acids. The CDR3 bases are TGTGCCAGCTCACCATCAGTCGGCGAGCAGTACTTC. It is translated as CASSPSVGEQYF. The entire variable domain, with the rest obtained from reference TRBV18 and TRBJ2-7, is as follows: NAGVMQNPRHLVRRRGQEARLRCSPMKGHSHVYWYRQLPEEGLKFMVYLQKENIIDESGMPKERFSAEFPKEGPSILRIQQVVRGDSAAYFCASSPSVGEQYFGPGTRLTVT.

This clonotype was found many times. The chain combines TRBV2 with TRBJ2-7; 8 bases agree with TRBD2. J was trimmed by 0 bases and V by 4 bases; bases with no gene match: 8. The CDR3 extends over 16 amino acids. From germline, CDR1 is SNHLY and CDR2 FYNNEI. The DNA for the CDR3 is TGTGCCAGCAGTGTATTACTAGCGGCGATCTCCTACGAGCAGTACTTC. Residues: CASSVLLAAISYEQYF. The full variable domain, rest sourced from reference TRBV2 and TRBJ2-7, is EPEVTQTPSHQVTQMGQEVILRCVPISNHLYFYWYRQILGQKVEFLVSFYNNEISEKSEIFDDQFSVERPDGSNFTLKIRSTKLEDSAMYFCASSVLLAAISYEQYFGPGTRLTVT.